The entry below gives a single T cell receptor (beta chain) sequence along with its context. Its antigen is unidentified. Use of 60 Vbeta and 13 Jbeta primers characterized the PCR. Sequencing was performed with immunoSEQ multiplex PCR; in TCRdb, only in-frame clones are kept and a portion is missing. The ten top clones account for 2% to 3%, within a sample of 130,000 to 150,000 clones. The data were taken from a study of cytomegalovirus exposure and HLA in healthy donors. Study-level information: Drawn from HLA-typed donors, 80 million to 95 million unique TCRs were held in an early data release.

The V gene's germline CDR1 is PRHDT and CDR2 FYEKMQ (reference sequence). The ends were cut back, 3 bases at V and 8 bases at J, with 13 bases in the middle. The CDR3 loop spans 14 amino acids. Overall study results and limits: Further analysis was carried out later, and it showed several of the most significant clusters appearing linked to common viral pathogens. For most TCR beta V segments, an earlier analysis put the productive rate at about 87% or about 30% of the time.

Healthy bone marrow donors formed the donor group. The sample consisted of PBMCs. The gene calls are TRBV13 and TRBJ1-4; D remains ambiguous. This TCR was recovered from a man aged 35 to 55 in good health and CMV-seronegative. CDR3 bases: TGTGCCAGCAGCTTCGGGAGAAATTGGGAAAAACTGTTTTTT. Translation gives CASSFGRNWEKLFF.